Below, 22 T cell receptor beta chains from the same sample are listed, as sequenced in a study of blood T cell repertoires in COVID-19. Generated by immunoSEQ multiplex PCR, the TCRdb table keeps only in-frame clones and is missing some. The sample lists approximately 78,000 clones; 88% were seen once. The sample consisted of peripheral blood. The receptors were sampled from a man between 45 and 60 years old with acute or convalescent COVID-19.

The rearrangement links TRBV28 to TRBJ2-3; 8 bases align to TRBD1. Germline assignment: CDR1 MDHEN and CDR2 SYDVKM. This CDR3 is 13 amino acids long. J was trimmed by 11 bases and V by 2 bases; bases with no gene match: 6. The CDR3 DNA sequence: TGTGCCAGCAGTTTAGAGTACGGACAGGGGCAGTATTTT. It is translated as CASSLEYGQGQYF.

A few counts support this clone. The chain links TRBV11-2 to TRBJ2-7; 8 bases match TRBD1. This CDR3 spans 13 amino acids. Per germline, CDR1 SGHAT and CDR2 FQNNGV. The trim removed 4 bases at V and 12 bases at J, leaving 11 bases unmatched. The CDR3 region is CASSSHQGQGTYF. DNA of the CDR3: TGTGCCAGCAGCTCTCATCAAGGACAGGGCACGTACTTC. Filled out from reference TRBV11-2 and TRBJ2-7, the complete variable domain reads EAGVAQSPRYKIIEKRQSVAFWCNPISGHATLYWYQQILGQGPKLLIQFQNNGVVDDSQLPKDRFSAERLKGVDSTLKIQPAKLEDSAVYLCASSSHQGQGTYFGPGTRLTVT.

This chain joins TRBV25-1 and TRBJ2-1; D gene ambiguous. The germline V gene has CDR1 MGHDK and CDR2 SYGVNS. Trimming stripped 3 bases from V and 7 bases from J, with 13 bases between. This CDR3 contains 14 residues. This CDR3 reads CASSDPIRGNEQFF. Here the CDR3 DNA reads TGTGCCAGCAGTGACCCTATCAGAGGTAATGAGCAGTTCTTC.

The V call is TRBV7-2, the J call TRBJ1-3; no clear D gene. Germline CDR1 and CDR2: SGHTA and FQGNSA. This CDR3 has 16 amino acids. V was pared by 2 bases and J by 4 bases, with 15 bases between. The CDR3 reads CASSLPGGGPGNTIYF. CDR3 nucleotides: TGTGCCAGCAGCTTACCCGGTGGAGGACCGGGAAACACCATATATTTT.

The genes are TRBV29-1 and TRBJ1-1, with D possibly TRBD1 on 6 matching bases. CDR3 length equals 13 residues. Germline loops: CDR1 SQVTM, CDR2 ANQGSEA. The ends were cut back, 6 bases at V and 2 bases at J, with 13 bases in the middle. CDR3: CSVRGTDNTEAFF. The CDR3 region has the DNA TGCAGCGTGAGGGGGACGGACAACACTGAAGCTTTCTTT. Full variable domain (outside the CDR3, taken from reference TRBV29-1 and TRBJ1-1): SAVISQKPSRDICQRGTSLTIQCQVDSQVTMMFWYRQQPGQSLTLIATANQGSEATYESGFVIDKFPISRPNLTFSTLTVSNMSPEDSSIYLCSVRGTDNTEAFFGQGTRLTVV.

This sequence joins TRBV27 and TRBJ2-5, with 9 bases that match TRBD1. Germline CDR1 is MNHEY and CDR2 is SMNVEV (reference sequence). The CDR3 is made up of 15 amino acids. Trimming took 3 bases from V and 0 from J; bases not matched to a gene: 2. The CDR3 protein is CASSLDRGDQETQYF. The CDR3 DNA is TGTGCCAGCAGTTTGGACAGGGGAGACCAAGAGACCCAGTACTTC.

The chain combines TRBV5-4 with TRBJ2-2, with TRBD2 matching 7 bases. Germline V gives CDR1 SGHNT, CDR2 YYREEE (reference sequence). Trimming removed 0 bases from V and 0 bases from J; junction bases left unmatched: 5. The CDR3 runs to 17 residues. The CDR3 coding sequence is TGTGCCAGCAGCTTGGATGGGGCGGGGGCGAACACCGGGGAGCTGTTTTTT. Translated: CASSLDGAGANTGELFF. Full variable domain (remainder filled in from reference TRBV5-4 and TRBJ2-2): ETGVTQSPTHLIKTRGQQVTLRCSSQSGHNTVSWYQQALGQGPQFIFQYYREEENGRGNFPPRFSGLQFPNYSSELNVNALELDDSALYLCASSLDGAGANTGELFFGEGSRLTVL.

V gene TRBV3-1 (or the pseudogene TRBV3-2) combines with J gene TRBJ2-1, with D possibly TRBD2 on 6 matching bases. The ends were cut back, 2 bases at V and 5 bases at J, with 10 bases in the middle. Germline V lookup: CDR1 LGHDT, CDR2 YNNKEL (reference sequence). The length of the CDR3 is 14 residues. As DNA, the CDR3 is TGTGCCAGCAGCCAAAGGGACTTAAACAATGAGCAGTTCTTC. Protein sequence: CASSQRDLNNEQFF.

The rearrangement links TRBV6-5 to TRBJ1-6, with TRBD1 as a possible D gene (5 bases). Trimming removed 10 bases from V and 4 bases from J, with 14 bases in between. The CDR3 is made up of 14 amino acids. The germline V gene has CDR1 MNHEY and CDR2 SVGAGI. The CDR3 sequence is CATTGRQYNSPLHF. For the CDR3, the DNA is TGTGCCACCACAGGCAGGCAGTATAATTCACCCCTCCACTTT.

In regard to this clone: Within the sample, other DNA sequences also encode this same CDR3. The rearrangement links TRBV12-3 or TRBV12-4 to TRBJ2-7, with D maybe TRBD1 (5 bases). V gave up 3 bases and J gave up 3 bases, with 6 bases separating them. The CDR3 runs to 12 residues. For the CDR3, the DNA is TGTGCCAGCAGTTTGCAGGGCTACGAGCAGTACTTC. Translated: CASSLQGYEQYF.

This clone was counted a single time. Written as DNA, the CDR3 is TGTGCCAGCAGTCCCTCGGGACAGCTCTATGGCTACACCTTC. It encodes CASSPSGQLYGYTF. The chain couples TRBV27 to TRBJ1-2, with TRBD1 identical over 7 bases. The germline gives CDR1 MNHEY, CDR2 SMNVEV (reference sequence). The CDR3 has 14 residues. V shed 5 bases, J shed 4 bases, and the junction held 7 bases outside the gene matches.

The genes are TRBV12-3 or TRBV12-4 and TRBJ2-3; no clear D. Between the trimmed V and J ends, which lost 6 bases and 5 bases, there was a span of 9 bases. The CDR3 covers 12 residues. CDR3 loop: CASSSSRDTQYF. CDR3 DNA: TGTGCCAGCAGCAGTTCTCGAGATACGCAGTATTTT.

The rearrangement uses TRBV10-2 and TRBJ2-3; D gene uncertain. V was pared by 10 bases and J by 1 base, with 9 bases between. The germline gives CDR1 WSHSY, CDR2 SAAADI. The CDR3 covers 12 residues. The CDR3 loop reads CATLPRTDTQYF. The CDR3 DNA follows: TGCGCCACCCTCCCCCGCACAGATACGCAGTATTTT.

The rearrangement uses TRBV3-1 (or the pseudogene TRBV3-2) and TRBJ2-7; possibly TRBD2 for D (6 bases). The length of the CDR3 is 14 residues. The V gene's germline CDR1 is LGHDT and CDR2 YNNKEL (reference sequence). Trimming shortened V by 0 bases and J by 6 bases, and 12 bases separated the two germline ends. The CDR3 nucleotides are TGTGCCAGCAGCCAAGAAGGAGGGCTCTCCGAGCAGTACTTC. Protein product: CASSQEGGLSEQYF.

This clone was seen only once. The genes are TRBV6-1 and TRBJ2-7, with D unresolved. The V gene's germline CDR1 is MNHNS and CDR2 SASEGT. The CDR3 is made up of 12 amino acids. Trimming stripped 1 base from V and 3 bases from J, with 4 bases between. The CDR3 here is CASSEGSYEQYF. The CDR3 DNA sequence: TGTGCCAGCAGTGAAGGCAGCTACGAGCAGTACTTC.

The chain combines TRBV6-5 with TRBJ2-1, with a weak D call TRBD1 (5 bases). The CDR3 has 15 residues. Trimming pared 6 bases from V and 6 bases from J, leaving 18 bases between. Per the germline V gene, CDR1 is MNHEY and CDR2 is SVGAGI. CDR3 amino acids: CASRTPGRDGNEQFF. The DNA for the CDR3 is TGTGCCAGCAGGACGCCGGGCAGGGATGGCAATGAGCAGTTCTTC.

In nucleotides, the CDR3 is TGTGCCAGCAGCCAAGTTCTGTACGAGCAGTACTTC. Amino acid sequence: CASSQVLYEQYF. The rearrangement joins TRBV3-1 (or the pseudogene TRBV3-2) to TRBJ2-7; D not resolved. V was cut by 1 base and J by 4 bases, with 5 bases left in between. The CDR3 has 12 residues. CDR1 and CDR2 (germline): LGHDT, YNNKEL (reference sequence).

This chain joins TRBV3-1 (or the pseudogene TRBV3-2) and TRBJ2-7; weak D call: TRBD2 (6 bases). The V end was cut by 4 bases, the J end by 12 bases, with 19 bases between. The CDR3 extends over 13 amino acids. Germline V CDR1 and CDR2: LGHDT, YNNKEL (reference sequence). CDR3 bases: TGTGCCAGCAGCCCGGTGGGGACTGGCGGGTGGTACTTC. It specifies CASSPVGTGGWYF.

The chain employs TRBV29-1 and TRBJ2-2; D gene unclear. The CDR3 has 12 amino acids. In germline, CDR1 is SQVTM, CDR2 ANQGSEA. V lost 5 bases to trimming and J lost 1 base, with 5 bases between them. The CDR3 DNA reads TGCAGCGTTCCCGGGAACACCGGGGAGCTGTTTTTT. Amino acids: CSVPGNTGELFF.

V gene TRBV10-3 combines with J gene TRBJ1-2, with D perhaps matching TRBD1 (6 bases). Between the trimmed V and J ends, which lost 4 bases and 8 bases, there was a span of 14 bases. In germline, CDR1 is ENHRY, CDR2 SYGVKD. This CDR3 region has 13 residues. This CDR3 reads CAISAGGGRGYTF. In DNA, the CDR3 is TGTGCCATCAGTGCTGGGGGGGGCCGGGGCTACACCTTC.

The chain carries TRBV19 and TRBJ1-3; D not certain. The germline CDR1 and CDR2 sequences are LNHDA and SQIVND (reference sequence). The CDR3 spans 15 residues. Trimming cost V 7 bases and J 3 bases, with 16 bases left between them. The CDR3 is CASTRGSSSGNTIYF. CDR3 DNA sequence: TGTGCCAGTACCCGGGGATCTTCTAGTGGAAACACCATATATTTT.

This clone was seen a few times. The chain recombines TRBV27 with TRBJ2-7, with D unclear. This CDR3 has 12 residues. V was trimmed by 8 bases and J by 1 base, leaving 9 bases between them. CDR1 and CDR2 from the germline V gene are MNHEY and SMNVEV (reference sequence). Here the CDR3 DNA reads TGTGCCAGCGGTCATGCGTCCTACGAGCAGTACTTC. Translation gives CASGHASYEQYF.